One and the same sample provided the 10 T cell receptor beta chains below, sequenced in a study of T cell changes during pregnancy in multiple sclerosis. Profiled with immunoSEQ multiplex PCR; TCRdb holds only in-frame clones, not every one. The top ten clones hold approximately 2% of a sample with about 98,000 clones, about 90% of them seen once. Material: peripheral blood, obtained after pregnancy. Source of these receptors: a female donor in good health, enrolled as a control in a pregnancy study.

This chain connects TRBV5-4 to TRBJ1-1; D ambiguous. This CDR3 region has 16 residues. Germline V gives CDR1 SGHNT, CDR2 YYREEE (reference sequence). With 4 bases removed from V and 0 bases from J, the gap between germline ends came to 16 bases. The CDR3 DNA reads TGTGCCAGCAGCCCAATCCCGGGGAGCGTGAACACTGAAGCTTTCTTT. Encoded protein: CASSPIPGSVNTEAFF.

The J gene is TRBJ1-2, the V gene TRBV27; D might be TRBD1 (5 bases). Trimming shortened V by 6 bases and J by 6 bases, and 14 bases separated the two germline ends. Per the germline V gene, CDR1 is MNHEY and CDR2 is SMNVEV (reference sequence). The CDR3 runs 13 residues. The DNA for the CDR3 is TGTGCCAGCAGCAATACAGGTGGGGATGGCTACACCTTC. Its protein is CASSNTGGDGYTF.

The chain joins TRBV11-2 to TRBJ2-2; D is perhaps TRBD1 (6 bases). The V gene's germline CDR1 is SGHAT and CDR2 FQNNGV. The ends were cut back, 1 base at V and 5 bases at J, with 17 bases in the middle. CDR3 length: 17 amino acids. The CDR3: CASSLGQGKLTTGELFF. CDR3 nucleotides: TGTGCCAGCAGCTTAGGGCAGGGGAAGCTTACGACCGGGGAGCTGTTTTTT.

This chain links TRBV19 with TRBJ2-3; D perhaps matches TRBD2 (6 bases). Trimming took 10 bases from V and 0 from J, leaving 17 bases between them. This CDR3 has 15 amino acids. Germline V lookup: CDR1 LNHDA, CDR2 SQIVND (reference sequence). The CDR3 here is CATSDYITSTDTQYF. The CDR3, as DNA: TGTGCCACTTCGGACTACATAACTAGCACAGATACGCAGTATTTT.

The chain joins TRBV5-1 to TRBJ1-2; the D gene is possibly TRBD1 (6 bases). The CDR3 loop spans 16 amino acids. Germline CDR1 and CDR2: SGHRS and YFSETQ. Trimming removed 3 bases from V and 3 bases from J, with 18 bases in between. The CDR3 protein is CASSSGQTDLYYGYTF. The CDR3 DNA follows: TGCGCCAGCAGCTCTGGACAGACGGACCTCTACTATGGCTACACCTTC. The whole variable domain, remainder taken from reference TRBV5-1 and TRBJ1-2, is KAGVTQTPRYLIKTRGQQVTLSCSPISGHRSVSWYQQTPGQGLQFLFEYFSETQRNKGNFPGRFSGRQFSNSRSEMNVSTLELGDSALYLCASSSGQTDLYYGYTFGSGTRLTVV.

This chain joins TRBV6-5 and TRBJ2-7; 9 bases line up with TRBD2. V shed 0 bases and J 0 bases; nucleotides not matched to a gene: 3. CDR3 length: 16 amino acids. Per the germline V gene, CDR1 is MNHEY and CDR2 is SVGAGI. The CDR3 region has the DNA TGTGCCAGCAGTTACTCGAGACTAGCGGCCTCCTACGAGCAGTACTTC. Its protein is CASSYSRLAASYEQYF.

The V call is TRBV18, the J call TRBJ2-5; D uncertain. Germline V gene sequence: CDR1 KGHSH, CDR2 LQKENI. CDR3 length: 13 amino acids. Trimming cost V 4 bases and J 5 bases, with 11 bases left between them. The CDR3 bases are TGTGCCAGCTCACTCGATGGTCGGGAGACCCAGTACTTC. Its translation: CASSLDGRETQYF. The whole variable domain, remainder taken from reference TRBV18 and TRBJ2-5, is NAGVMQNPRHLVRRRGQEARLRCSPMKGHSHVYWYRQLPEEGLKFMVYLQKENIIDESGMPKERFSAEFPKEGPSILRIQQVVRGDSAAYFCASSLDGRETQYFGPGTRLLVL.

The CDR3 spells CASSQTSGSSYEQYF. The CDR3 bases are TGTGCCAGCAGTCAAACTAGCGGGAGTTCCTACGAGCAGTACTTC. The chain carries TRBV28 and TRBJ2-7; 11 bases match TRBD2. V dropped 5 bases and J dropped 1; count of bases not matched to a gene: 4. This CDR3 is built from 15 residues. From germline, CDR1 is MDHEN and CDR2 SYDVKM.

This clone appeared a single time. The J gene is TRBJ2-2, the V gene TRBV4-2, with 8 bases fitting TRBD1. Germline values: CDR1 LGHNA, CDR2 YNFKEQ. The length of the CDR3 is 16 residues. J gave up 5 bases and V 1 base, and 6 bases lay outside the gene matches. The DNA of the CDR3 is TGTGCCAGCAGCCAAGGGGCAGGGGGCGGAACCGGGGAGCTGTTTTTT. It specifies CASSQGAGGGTGELFF.

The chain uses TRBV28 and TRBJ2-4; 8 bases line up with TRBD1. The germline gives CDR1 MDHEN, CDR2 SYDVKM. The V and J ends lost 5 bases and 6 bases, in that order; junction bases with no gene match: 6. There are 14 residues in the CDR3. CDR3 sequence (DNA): TGTGCCAGCAGTGCGGGACAGGTAATAAACATTCAGTACTTC. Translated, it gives CASSAGQVINIQYF.